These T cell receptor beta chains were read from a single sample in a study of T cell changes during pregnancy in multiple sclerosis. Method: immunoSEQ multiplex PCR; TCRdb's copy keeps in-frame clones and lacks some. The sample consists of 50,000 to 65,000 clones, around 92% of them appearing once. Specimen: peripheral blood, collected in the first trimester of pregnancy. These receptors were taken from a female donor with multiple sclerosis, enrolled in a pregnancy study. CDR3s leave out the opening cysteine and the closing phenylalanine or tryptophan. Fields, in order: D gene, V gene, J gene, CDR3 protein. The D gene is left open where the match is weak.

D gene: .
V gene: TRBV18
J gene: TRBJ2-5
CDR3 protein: ASSPLEGETQY

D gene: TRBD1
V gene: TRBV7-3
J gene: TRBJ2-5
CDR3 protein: ASSPGTGVRETQY

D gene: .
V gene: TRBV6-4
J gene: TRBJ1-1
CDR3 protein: ASSPRVGGNTEAF

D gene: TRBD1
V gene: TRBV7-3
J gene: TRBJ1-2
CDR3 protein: ASSPPDRAVGYT

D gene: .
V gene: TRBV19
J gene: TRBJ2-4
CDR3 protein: ASSPGGLAKNIQY

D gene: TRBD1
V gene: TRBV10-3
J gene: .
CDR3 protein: AISEPDRGNEQY

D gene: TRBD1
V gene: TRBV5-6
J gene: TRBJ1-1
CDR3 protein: ASTQGVGDTEAF

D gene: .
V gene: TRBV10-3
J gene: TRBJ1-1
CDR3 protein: AISESTLPGEAF

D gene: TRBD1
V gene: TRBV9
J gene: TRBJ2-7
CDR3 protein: ASSVMGTGGYEQY

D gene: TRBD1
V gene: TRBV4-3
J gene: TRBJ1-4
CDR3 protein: ASSLQGVANEKLF

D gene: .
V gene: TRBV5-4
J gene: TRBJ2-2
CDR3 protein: ASSLGGRGAGELF

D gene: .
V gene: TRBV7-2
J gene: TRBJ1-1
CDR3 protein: ASSLRGADTEAF

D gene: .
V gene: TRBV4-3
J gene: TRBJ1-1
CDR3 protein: ASSQEDSTEAF

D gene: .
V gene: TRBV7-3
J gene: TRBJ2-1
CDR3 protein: ASSLLQGPSAGEQF

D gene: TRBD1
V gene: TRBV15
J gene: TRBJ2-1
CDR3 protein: ATSKSDRGDEQF

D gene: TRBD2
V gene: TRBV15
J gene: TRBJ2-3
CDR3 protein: ATEGLAGDTQY

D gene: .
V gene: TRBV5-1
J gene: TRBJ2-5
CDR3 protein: ASSSSGQWQETQY

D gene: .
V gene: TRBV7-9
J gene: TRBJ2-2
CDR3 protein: ASSPGERTAFPGELF

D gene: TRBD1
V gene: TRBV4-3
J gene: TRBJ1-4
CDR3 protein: ASSQGTGGEKLF

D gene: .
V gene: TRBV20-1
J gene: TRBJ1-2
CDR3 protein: SAGIQGDYT

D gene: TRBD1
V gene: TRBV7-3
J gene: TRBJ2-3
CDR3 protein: ASSLLGQGADTQY

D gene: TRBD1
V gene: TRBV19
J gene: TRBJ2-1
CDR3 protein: ASGEDRGDLLEQF